These T cell receptor beta chains were read from a single sample in a study of cytomegalovirus exposure and HLA in healthy donors. Clones were sequenced by immunoSEQ multiplex PCR, and TCRdb holds only the in-frame ones, with some missing. The sample contains some 150,000 clones, roughly a tenth of which appear only once. The material sequenced was PBMCs. These receptor sequences come from a male donor in good health and CMV-seronegative. Both conserved end residues are part of each CDR3. The order of the fields is V gene, J gene, CDR3 protein.

v_gene: TRBV6-7
j_gene: TRBJ2-4
CDR3aa: CASTLGGYGAKNIQYF

v_gene: TRBV15
j_gene: TRBJ1-5
CDR3aa: CATSTPTGGGNQPQHF

v_gene: TRBV4-3
j_gene: TRBJ1-5
CDR3aa: CASSQDWLGGGLQPQHF

v_gene: TRBV5-4
j_gene: TRBJ2-3
CDR3aa: CASSLGGQGADTQYF

v_gene: TRBV11-2
j_gene: TRBJ1-6
CDR3aa: CASSLEGTGFSYNSPLHF

v_gene: TRBV2
j_gene: TRBJ1-3
CDR3aa: CASKEFPGNTIYF

v_gene: TRBV29-1
j_gene: TRBJ1-5
CDR3aa: CSGKDRDQPQHF

v_gene: TRBV7-9
j_gene: TRBJ1-6
CDR3aa: CASSLSGTGESPLHF

v_gene: TRBV6-1
j_gene: TRBJ1-1
CDR3aa: CASTLDRDEAFF

v_gene: TRBV6-5
j_gene: TRBJ2-2
CDR3aa: CASSYQGAGTGELFF

v_gene: TRBV27
j_gene: TRBJ1-1
CDR3aa: CASSWGGSTEAFF

v_gene: TRBV19
j_gene: TRBJ1-2
CDR3aa: CASSMGDLGYTF

v_gene: TRBV2
j_gene: TRBJ1-1
CDR3aa: CASSEAATGNTEAFF

v_gene: TRBV28
j_gene: TRBJ1-5
CDR3aa: CASTFPKTGSPQPQHF

v_gene: TRBV10-3
j_gene: TRBJ2-1
CDR3aa: CAISAQTGTYNEQFF

v_gene: TRBV15
j_gene: TRBJ1-5
CDR3aa: CATSRVENSNQPQHF

v_gene: TRBV27
j_gene: TRBJ2-2
CDR3aa: CASSPRGLNTGELFF

v_gene: TRBV10-3
j_gene: TRBJ2-7
CDR3aa: CAISRTSGSSYEQYF

v_gene: TRBV30
j_gene: TRBJ1-1
CDR3aa: CAGTGPNTEAFF

v_gene: TRBV27
j_gene: TRBJ1-6
CDR3aa: CASSLFIGTGNSPLHF

v_gene: TRBV6-1
j_gene: TRBJ2-5
CDR3aa: CASSPDRGETQYF

v_gene: TRBV7-9
j_gene: TRBJ2-1
CDR3aa: CASSLAEGARNEQFF

v_gene: TRBV5-4
j_gene: TRBJ1-2
CDR3aa: CASSLAWSRINYGYTF

v_gene: TRBV28
j_gene: TRBJ1-2
CDR3aa: CASRTSGGRGYTF

v_gene: TRBV27
j_gene: TRBJ1-1
CDR3aa: CASSKLLPGREVAEAFF

v_gene: TRBV19
j_gene: TRBJ1-5
CDR3aa: CASREGGSNQPQHF

v_gene: TRBV19
j_gene: TRBJ1-2
CDR3aa: CASSPGTASGYTF

v_gene: TRBV7-9
j_gene: TRBJ2-3
CDR3aa: CASSLDRDRVTDTQYF

v_gene: TRBV7-2
j_gene: TRBJ1-5
CDR3aa: CASSLGGNSNQPQHF

v_gene: TRBV9
j_gene: TRBJ1-1
CDR3aa: CASSRDGQGAFF

v_gene: TRBV6-1
j_gene: TRBJ1-4
CDR3aa: CASSDSGLKEKLFF